This TCR beta chain was documented in a study of blood T cell repertoires in COVID-19. Study summary: Material from acute and convalescent COVID-19 was sourced from the United States, Italy and Spain.

V lost 3 bases and J 3 bases, leaving 9 bases between the germline ends. The CDR3 runs to 13 residues. CDR1 is MNHEY, CDR2 SMNVEV, per germline (reference sequence). Profiling relied on immunoSEQ multiplex PCR, and the TCRdb table lists in-frame clones only, not all of them. The data contain roughly 330,000 clones, over 75% of them singletons. Input material: PBMCs or T cells enriched from blood (not recorded which). The TCR comes from a woman in her twenties or thirties who had recovered from COVID-19. The chain recombines TRBV27 with TRBJ2-7; D remains ambiguous. DNA of the CDR3: TGTGCCAGCAGTTTGAGGATGTACTACGAGCAGTACTTC. As protein: CASSLRMYYEQYF.